Described below is a single TCR beta chain sequence and its context. Trimming removed 0 bases from V and 4 bases from J, with 7 bases in between. Germline values: CDR1 SGHTS, CDR2 YDEGEE. CDR3 length equals 14 residues. This record belongs to a study of blood T cell repertoires in COVID-19. Sequencing was performed with immunoSEQ multiplex PCR; in TCRdb, only in-frame clones are kept and a portion is missing. The sample holds just under 80,000 clones, 88% seen once. The source is a human donor in a cohort sampled during active COVID-19. The rearrangement uses TRBV5-8 and TRBJ1-4; the D is unclear. The sequenced sample consisted of peripheral blood. This chain's CDR3 is CASSLDSLNEKLFF. DNA of the CDR3: TGTGCCAGCAGCTTGGACAGCCTTAATGAAAAACTGTTTTTT.